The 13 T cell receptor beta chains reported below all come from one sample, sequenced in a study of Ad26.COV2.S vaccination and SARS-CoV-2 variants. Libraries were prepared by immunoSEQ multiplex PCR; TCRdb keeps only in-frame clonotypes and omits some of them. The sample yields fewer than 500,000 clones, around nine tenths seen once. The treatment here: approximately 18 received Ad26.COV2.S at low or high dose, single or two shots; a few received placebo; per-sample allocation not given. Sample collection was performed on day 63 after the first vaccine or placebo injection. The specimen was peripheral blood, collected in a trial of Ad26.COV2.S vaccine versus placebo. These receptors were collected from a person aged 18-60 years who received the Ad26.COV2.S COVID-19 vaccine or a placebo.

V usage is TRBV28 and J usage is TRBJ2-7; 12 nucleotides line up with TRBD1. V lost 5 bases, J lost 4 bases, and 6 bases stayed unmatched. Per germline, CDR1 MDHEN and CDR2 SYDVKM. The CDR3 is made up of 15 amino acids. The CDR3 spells CASSLPGQGAYEQYF. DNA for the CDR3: TGTGCCAGCAGTCTCCCGGGACAGGGGGCGTACGAGCAGTACTTC. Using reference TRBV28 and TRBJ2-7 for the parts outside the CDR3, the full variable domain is DVKVTQSSRYLVKRTGEKVFLECVQDMDHENMFWYRQDPGLGLRLIYFSYDVKMKEKGDIPEGYSVSREKKERFSLILESASTNQTSMYLCASSLPGQGAYEQYFGPGTRLTVT.

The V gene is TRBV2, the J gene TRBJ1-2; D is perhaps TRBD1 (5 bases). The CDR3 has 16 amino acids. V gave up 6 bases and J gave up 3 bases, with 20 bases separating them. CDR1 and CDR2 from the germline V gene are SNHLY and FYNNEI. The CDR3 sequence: CASSRRGDTGYYGYTF. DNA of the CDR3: TGTGCCAGCAGCCGAAGGGGCGACACAGGCTACTATGGCTACACCTTC.

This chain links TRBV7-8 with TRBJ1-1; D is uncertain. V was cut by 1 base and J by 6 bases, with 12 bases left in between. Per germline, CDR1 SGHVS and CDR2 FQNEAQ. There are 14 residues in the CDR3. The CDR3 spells CASSLERGRPEAFF. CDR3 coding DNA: TGTGCCAGCAGCTTAGAACGAGGTCGACCTGAAGCTTTCTTT.

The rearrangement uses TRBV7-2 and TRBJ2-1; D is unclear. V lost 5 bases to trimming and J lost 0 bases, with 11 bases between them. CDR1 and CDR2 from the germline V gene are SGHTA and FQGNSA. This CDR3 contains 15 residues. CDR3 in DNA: TGTGCCAGCAGCCTTGTGGCGGTCTCCTACAATGAGCAGTTCTTC. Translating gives CASSLVAVSYNEQFF.

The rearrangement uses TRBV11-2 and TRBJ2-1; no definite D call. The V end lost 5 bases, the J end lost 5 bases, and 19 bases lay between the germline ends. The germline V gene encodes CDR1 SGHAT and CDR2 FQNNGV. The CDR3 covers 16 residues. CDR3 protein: CASSPSGSPINNEQFF. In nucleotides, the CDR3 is TGTGCCAGCAGCCCGTCGGGTAGCCCGATTAACAATGAGCAGTTCTTC.

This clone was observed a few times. The CDR3 DNA sequence: TGTGCCAGCAGTTTAGGGGGAGACAGAGGCAATCAGCCCCAGCATTTT. Translated, it gives CASSLGGDRGNQPQHF. The chain employs TRBV27 and TRBJ1-5, with D maybe TRBD1 (5 bases). CDR1 MNHEY and CDR2 SMNVEV come from the germline V gene (reference sequence). The CDR3 loop spans 16 amino acids. V was cut by 2 bases and J by 2 bases, with 13 bases left in between.

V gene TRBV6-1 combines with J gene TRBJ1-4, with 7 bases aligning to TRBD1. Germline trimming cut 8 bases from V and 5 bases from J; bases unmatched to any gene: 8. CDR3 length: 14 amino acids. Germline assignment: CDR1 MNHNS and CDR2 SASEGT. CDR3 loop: CASAYGQANEKLFF. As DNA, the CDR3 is TGTGCCAGCGCGTATGGACAGGCGAATGAAAAACTGTTTTTT.

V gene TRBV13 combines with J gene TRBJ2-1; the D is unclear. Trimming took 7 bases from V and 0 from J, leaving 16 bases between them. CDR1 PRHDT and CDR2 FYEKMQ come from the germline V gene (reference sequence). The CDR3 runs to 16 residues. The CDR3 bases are TGTGCCAGCACCCTAGTGGGCGTAAGCTCCTACAATGAGCAGTTCTTC. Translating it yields CASTLVGVSSYNEQFF. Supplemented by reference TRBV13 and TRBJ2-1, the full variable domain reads AAGVIQSPRHLIKEKRETATLKCYPIPRHDTVYWYQQGPGQDPQFLISFYEKMQSDKGSIPDRFSAQQFSDYHSELNMSSLELGDSALYFCASTLVGVSSYNEQFFGPGTRLTVL.

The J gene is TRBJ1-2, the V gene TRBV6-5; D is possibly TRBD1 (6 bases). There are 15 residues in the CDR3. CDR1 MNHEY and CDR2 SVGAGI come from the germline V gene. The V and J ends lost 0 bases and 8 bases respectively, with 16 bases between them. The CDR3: CASSYSIQGQGGYTF. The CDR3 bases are TGTGCCAGCAGTTACTCGATCCAGGGGCAGGGGGGCTACACCTTC.

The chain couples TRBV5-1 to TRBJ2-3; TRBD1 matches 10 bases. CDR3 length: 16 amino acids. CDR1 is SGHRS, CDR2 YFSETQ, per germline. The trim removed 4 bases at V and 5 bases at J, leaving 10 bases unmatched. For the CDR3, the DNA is TGCGCCAGCAGCCCAACAGGGACAGGGGCAAAAGATACGCAGTATTTT. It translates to CASSPTGTGAKDTQYF. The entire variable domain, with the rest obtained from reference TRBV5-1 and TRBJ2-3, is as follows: KAGVTQTPRYLIKTRGQQVTLSCSPISGHRSVSWYQQTPGQGLQFLFEYFSETQRNKGNFPGRFSGRQFSNSRSEMNVSTLELGDSALYLCASSPTGTGAKDTQYFGPGTRLTVL.

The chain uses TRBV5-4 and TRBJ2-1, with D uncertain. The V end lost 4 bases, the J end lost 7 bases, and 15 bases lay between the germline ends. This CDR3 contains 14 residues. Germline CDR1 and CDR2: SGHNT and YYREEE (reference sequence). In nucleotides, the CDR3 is TGTGCCAGCAGCCCGCTAGGAATCGGGAATGAGCAGTTCTTC. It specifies CASSPLGIGNEQFF.

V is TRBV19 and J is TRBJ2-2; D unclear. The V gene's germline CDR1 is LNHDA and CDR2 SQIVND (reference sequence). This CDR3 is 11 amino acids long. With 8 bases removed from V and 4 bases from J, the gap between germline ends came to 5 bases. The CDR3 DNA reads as TGTGCCAGTGGGGTCACCGGGGAGCTGTTTTTT. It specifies CASGVTGELFF.

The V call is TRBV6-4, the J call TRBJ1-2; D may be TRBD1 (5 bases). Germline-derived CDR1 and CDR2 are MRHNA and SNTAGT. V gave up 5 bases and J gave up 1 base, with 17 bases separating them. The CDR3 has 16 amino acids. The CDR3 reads CASSPYPLQGNYGYTF. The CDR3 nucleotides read TGTGCCAGCAGTCCCTACCCACTTCAGGGTAACTATGGCTACACCTTC.